The 20 T cell receptor beta chains presented below share a single source sample, sequenced in a study of T cells in Graves' hyperthyroidism and ophthalmopathy. RNA transcripts gave rise to amplified TCR beta CDR3 regions. TCR CDR3 regions were first amplified by RT-PCR with HTBI primers. TCRdb reprocessed the multiplex PCR reads via MiXCR and lists one record per CDR3 protein. The sample carries approximately 720,000 distinct CDR3 sequences, around 19% recorded once. Sequenced input: blood. The receptors come from a woman between 50 and 59 years old with Graves' hyperthyroidism that later progressed to Graves' ophthalmopathy.

There are many counts of this clonotype. V and J are TRBV5-1 and TRBJ1-4; TRBD1 might be the D (6 bases). From germline, CDR1 is SGHRS and CDR2 YFSETQ. V lost 4 bases and J 4 bases, leaving 11 bases between the germline ends. The CDR3 contains 14 residues. CDR3 nucleotide sequence: TGCGCCAGCAGCAAGGACAGACATAATGAAAAACTGTTTTTT. Translation: CASSKDRHNEKLFF.

The chain is built from TRBV29-1 and TRBJ2-1; 8 positions match TRBD2. The trim removed 4 bases at V and 4 bases at J, leaving 6 bases unmatched. The CDR3 sequence is 14 residues long. CDR1 and CDR2 (germline): SQVTM, ANQGSEA. The CDR3 region is CSVVGLAGYNEQFF. Written as DNA, the CDR3 is TGCAGCGTTGTCGGGCTAGCGGGTTACAATGAGCAGTTCTTC.

For this clonotype: Given a much more abundant clone one base away, this may be a read error. This chain joins TRBV3-1 and TRBJ1-5, with D maybe TRBD1 (6 bases). The CDR3 contains 15 residues. Per the germline V gene, CDR1 is LGHDT and CDR2 is YNNKEL (reference sequence). CDR3 DNA sequence: TGTGCCAACAGCCAAGGGGGACATAGCAATCAGCCCCAGCATTTT. Protein sequence: CANSQGGHSNQPQHF. The whole variable domain, filled in from reference TRBV3-1 and TRBJ1-5, reads DTAVSQTPKYLVTQMGNDKSIKCEQNLGHDTMYWYKQDSKKFLKIMFSYNNKELIINETVPNRFSPKSPDKAHLNLHINSLELGDSAVYFCANSQGGHSNQPQHFGDGTRLSIL.

In the case of this clonotype: This may arise from a read error, as a much more abundant clone is one base away. The rearrangement joins TRBV6-2 or TRBV6-3 to TRBJ1-1; D is undetermined. CDR3 length equals 16 residues. Per germline, CDR1 MNHEY and CDR2 SVGEGT. As DNA, the CDR3 is TGTGCCAGCAGTTACTCCGGATCGGGGATCGGCACTGAAACTTTCTTT. Residues: CASSYSGSGIGTETFF.

This clonotype was picked up many times. The chain is built from TRBV7-9 and TRBJ2-5, with D perhaps TRBD2 (5 bases). The CDR3 is 14 amino acids. Deletions cut 5 bases from V and 4 bases from J, with 14 bases between. The germline V gene has CDR1 SEHNR and CDR2 FQNEAQ (reference sequence). The CDR3 DNA is TGTGCCAGCAGCCCAGAGCGGTTTCCAGAGACCCAGTACTTC. Translating gives CASSPERFPETQYF.

The chain carries TRBV19 and TRBJ2-2; 9 bases agree with TRBD1. Germline CDR1 is LNHDA and CDR2 is SQIVND (reference sequence). Germline trimming cut 6 bases from V and 7 bases from J; bases unmatched to any gene: 6. This CDR3 is built from 14 residues. The CDR3 reads CASRGTGRIGELFF. The CDR3 DNA is TGTGCCAGTAGAGGGACAGGGAGGATCGGGGAGCTGTTTTTT.

The rearrangement uses TRBV7-9 and TRBJ1-5; 9 positions match TRBD1. CDR1 is SEHNR, CDR2 FQNEAQ, per germline (reference sequence). V shed 5 bases and J 5 bases; nucleotides not matched to a gene: 7. The CDR3 has 15 residues. The CDR3 sequence is CASSDTGTGHQPQHF. The CDR3 nucleotides read TGTGCCAGCAGCGACACCGGGACAGGGCATCAGCCCCAGCATTTT.

The genes are TRBV6-1 and TRBJ2-2; unclear D gene. This CDR3 has 15 amino acids. Between the trimmed V and J ends, which lost 7 bases and 5 bases, there was a span of 17 bases. Germline-derived CDR1 and CDR2 are MNHNS and SASEGT. The chain's CDR3 is CASNRLGLRTGELFF. The CDR3 DNA reads as TGTGCCAGCAATCGTTTAGGTTTACGGACCGGGGAGCTGTTTTTT.

This clonotype was counted at least ten times. The chain links TRBV29-1 to TRBJ2-6; 8 bases line up with TRBD1. Germline V gene sequence: CDR1 SQVTM, CDR2 ANQGSEA. CDR3 length equals 13 residues. Trimming took 4 bases from V and 8 from J; bases not matched to a gene: 4. CDR3 coding DNA: TGCAGCGTTGGGACAGGGTCTACCAACGTCCTGACTTTC. This sequence encodes CSVGTGSTNVLTF.

Concerning this clonotype itself: A much larger clone differs by one base, so this may be a read error. Likely a read error: the CDR3 ends without its conserved phenylalanine or tryptophan. The V gene is TRBV5-1, the J gene TRBJ1-1; 11 bases match TRBD1. Unmatched junction bases numbered 3, after V lost 4 bases and J lost 7 bases. The CDR3 spans 13 residues. Germline loops: CDR1 SGHRS, CDR2 YFSETQ. CDR3 nucleotides: TGCGCCAGCAGCAAGGGACAGGGGGGTGAAGCTTTCCTT. Amino acid sequence: CASSKGQGGEAFL.

V is TRBV7-2 and J is TRBJ1-1; TRBD1 matches at 8 bases. Losses at the gene ends were 1 base for V and 8 bases for J; bases not matched to a gene: 9. Germline V gene lookup returns CDR1 SGHTA and CDR2 FQGNSA. The CDR3 loop spans 15 amino acids. DNA of the CDR3: TGTGCCAGCAGCTTAGGAGGAGACAGGGGAGGCGAAGCTTTCTTT. Protein product: CASSLGGDRGGEAFF.

This clonotype was seen at least ten times. Mismatch with germline at one junction end may stem from a read error. The chain is built from TRBV20-1 and TRBJ2-5; D may be TRBD1 (5 bases). CDR1 is DFQATT, CDR2 SNEGSKA, per germline (reference sequence). The CDR3 extends over 14 amino acids. The DNA of the CDR3 is TGCAGTGCTAGAGATCCTAGGACAAAAGAGACCCAATACTTC. Encoded protein: CSARDPRTKETQYF.

This clonotype has more than one count but fewer than ten. The V gene is TRBV4-1, the J gene TRBJ1-2, with D tentatively TRBD1 (6 bases). This CDR3 has 17 residues. Per the germline V gene, CDR1 is MGHRA and CDR2 is YSYEKL. V lost 2 bases to trimming and J lost 4 bases, with 20 bases between them. DNA for the CDR3: TGCGCCAGCAGCCAACCCCCACAGGGAAAGGGGCTCTATGGCTACACCTTC. This sequence encodes CASSQPPQGKGLYGYTF.

V and J are TRBV20-1 and TRBJ2-4, with D possibly TRBD1 on 5 matching bases. Per germline, CDR1 DFQATT and CDR2 SNEGSKA (reference sequence). The CDR3 totals 16 residues. Trimming took 0 bases from V and 9 from J, leaving 21 bases between them. The DNA of the CDR3 is TGCAGTGCTAGAGACCGCTCCAAGACAGCTCACGTCATTCAGTACTTC. It is translated as CSARDRSKTAHVIQYF.

This clonotype was detected many times. This chain links TRBV27 with TRBJ2-1, with TRBD1 identical over 7 bases. This CDR3 spans 16 amino acids. Germline V gene lookup returns CDR1 MNHEY and CDR2 SMNVEV (reference sequence). With V trimmed by 3 bases and J by 4 bases, 9 bases remained unmatched. This chain's CDR3 is CASSFGVGDRYNEQFF. DNA of the CDR3: TGTGCCAGCAGTTTTGGCGTGGGGGACAGATACAATGAGCAGTTCTTC.

Ten or more counts support this clonotype. V is TRBV15 and J is TRBJ2-7; D remains ambiguous. This CDR3 is built from 14 residues. V was cut by 3 bases and J by 0 bases, with 9 bases left in between. CDR1 is LNHNV, CDR2 YYDKDF, per germline (reference sequence). The CDR3 nucleotides read TGTGCCACCAGCAGCGCAGAGAGCTCCTACGAGCAGTACTTC. It is translated as CATSSAESSYEQYF.

This clonotype came up many times. The chain uses TRBV5-1 and TRBJ1-6, with TRBD1 matching over 8 bases. Unmatched junction bases numbered 9, after V lost 4 bases and J lost 9 bases. This CDR3 region has 15 residues. The V gene's germline CDR1 is SGHRS and CDR2 YFSETQ. For the CDR3, the DNA is TGCGCCAGCAGCCCCCGGGGACAGGTCGGTTCACCCCTCCACTTT. Residues: CASSPRGQVGSPLHF.

The chain uses TRBV27 and TRBJ1-2; perhaps TRBD1 as D (5 bases). The CDR3 is made up of 14 amino acids. Trimming pared 5 bases from V and 4 bases from J, leaving 14 bases between. Germline-derived CDR1 and CDR2 are MNHEY and SMNVEV (reference sequence). The CDR3 nucleotides read TGTGCCAGCAGTGGAGGGGTGGGGCCCTATGGCTACACCTTC. Residues: CASSGGVGPYGYTF.

This clonotype was seen at least ten times. The V and J genes are TRBV12-3 or TRBV12-4 and TRBJ1-1; possibly TRBD1 for D (5 bases). The germline V and J ends were trimmed by 7 bases and 7 bases, with 16 bases remaining between them. The CDR3 is 13 amino acids. The CDR3 loop reads CASTRAGLREAFF. CDR3 DNA sequence: TGTGCCAGCACCCGAGCGGGGCTACGTGAAGCTTTCTTT.

This clonotype was counted between two and nine times. The V call is TRBV2, the J call TRBJ1-5; no clear D. Germline CDR1 SNHLY, CDR2 FYNNEI. V was shortened by 1 base and J by 2 bases, with 9 bases between the two germline ends. The CDR3 loop spans 15 amino acids. The CDR3 reads CASSEGPFGNQPQHF. The CDR3 DNA reads TGTGCCAGCAGTGAAGGACCCTTTGGCAATCAGCCCCAGCATTTT.